This T cell receptor beta chain stems from a study of T cell responses to AZD1222 COVID-19 vaccine. Germline V gene data show CDR1 as GTSNPN and CDR2 as SVGIG (reference sequence). This CDR3 has 12 residues. TCRdb's table, derived via immunoSEQ multiplex PCR, lists solely in-frame clones and lacks some. The top ten hold roughly 5% of the sample, which has 150,000 to 200,000 clones, 85% to 95% seen once. Here the sequenced sample was peripheral blood, taken 28 days after the second AZD1222 dose. This clonotype was sampled from an adult who received the AZD1222 COVID-19 vaccine. This chain uses TRBV30 with TRBJ2-5; possible D gene TRBD2, 6 bases. Here the CDR3 reads CARGIGVETQYF. The CDR3 bases are TGTGCGCGGGGTATAGGGGTGGAGACCCAGTACTTC.